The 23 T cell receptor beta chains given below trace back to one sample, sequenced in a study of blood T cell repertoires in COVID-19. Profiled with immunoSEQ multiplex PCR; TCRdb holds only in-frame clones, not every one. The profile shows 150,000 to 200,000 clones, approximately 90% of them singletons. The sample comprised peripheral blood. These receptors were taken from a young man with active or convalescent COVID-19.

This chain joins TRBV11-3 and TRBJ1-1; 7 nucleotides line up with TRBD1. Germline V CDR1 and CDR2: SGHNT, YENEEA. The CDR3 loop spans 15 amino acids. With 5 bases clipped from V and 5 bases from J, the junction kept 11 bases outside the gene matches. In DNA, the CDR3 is TGTGCCAGCAGCGGTCACATACAGGGGCGGACTGAAGCTTTCTTT. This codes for CASSGHIQGRTEAFF.

The CDR3 here is CASRVAGVRGEQFF. The CDR3 region has the DNA TGTGCCAGCAGAGTAGCGGGGGTACGTGGTGAGCAGTTCTTC. This chain connects TRBV6-1 to TRBJ2-1, with 9 bases that match TRBD2. Looked up from germline, CDR1 is MNHNS and CDR2 is SASEGT. V lost 6 bases, J lost 9 bases, and 9 bases stayed unmatched. The CDR3 covers 14 residues.

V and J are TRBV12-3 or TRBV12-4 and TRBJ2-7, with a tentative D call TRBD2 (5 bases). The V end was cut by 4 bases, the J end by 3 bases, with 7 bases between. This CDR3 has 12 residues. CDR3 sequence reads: CASSSGDYEQYF. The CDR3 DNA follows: TGTGCCAGCAGTTCCGGGGACTACGAGCAGTACTTC.

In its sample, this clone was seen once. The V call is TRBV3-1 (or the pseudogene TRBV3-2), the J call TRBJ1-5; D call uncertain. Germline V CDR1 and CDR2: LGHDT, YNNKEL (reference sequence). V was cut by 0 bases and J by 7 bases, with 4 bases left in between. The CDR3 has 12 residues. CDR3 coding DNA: TGTGCCAGCAGCCAAGATAGACAGCCCCAGCATTTT. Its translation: CASSQDRQPQHF.

CDR3 coding DNA: TGTGCCAGTAGTGTATCCGGGACAGCTAATTCACCCCTCCACTTT. Amino acid sequence: CASSVSGTANSPLHF. The chain carries TRBV19 and TRBJ1-6, with 7 bases fitting TRBD1. The CDR3 runs 15 residues. J lost 6 bases, V lost 5 bases, and 7 bases had no gene match. Germline CDR1 LNHDA, CDR2 SQIVND (reference sequence).

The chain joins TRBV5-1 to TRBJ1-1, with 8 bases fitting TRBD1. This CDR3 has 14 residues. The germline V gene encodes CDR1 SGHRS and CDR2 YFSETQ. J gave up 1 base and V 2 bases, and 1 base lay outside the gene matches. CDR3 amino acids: CASSFTGGNTEAFF. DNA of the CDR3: TGCGCCAGCAGCTTCACAGGGGGGAACACTGAAGCTTTCTTT.

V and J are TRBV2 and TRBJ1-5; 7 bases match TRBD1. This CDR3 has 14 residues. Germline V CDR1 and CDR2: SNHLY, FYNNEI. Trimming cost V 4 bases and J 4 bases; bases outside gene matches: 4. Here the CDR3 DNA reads TGTGCCAGCAGTGCATTGACAGGGAATCAGCCCCAGCATTTT. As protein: CASSALTGNQPQHF.

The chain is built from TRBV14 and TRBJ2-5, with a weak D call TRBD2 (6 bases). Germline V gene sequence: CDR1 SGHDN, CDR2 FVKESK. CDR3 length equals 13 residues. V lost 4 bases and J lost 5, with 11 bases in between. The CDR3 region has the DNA TGTGCCAGCAGCCCGGGACTTTTGGAGACCCAGTACTTC. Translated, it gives CASSPGLLETQYF.

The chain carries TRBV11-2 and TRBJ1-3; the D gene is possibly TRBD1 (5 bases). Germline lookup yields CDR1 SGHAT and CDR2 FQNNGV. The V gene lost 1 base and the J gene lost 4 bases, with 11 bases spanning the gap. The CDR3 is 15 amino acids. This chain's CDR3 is CASSLVRQGGNTIYF. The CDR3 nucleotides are TGTGCCAGCAGCTTAGTACGGCAGGGAGGAAACACCATATATTTT.

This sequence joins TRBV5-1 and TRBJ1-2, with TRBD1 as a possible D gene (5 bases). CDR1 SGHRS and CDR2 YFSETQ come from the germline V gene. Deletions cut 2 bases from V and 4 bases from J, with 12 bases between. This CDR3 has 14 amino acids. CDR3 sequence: CASSFTGGVYGYTF. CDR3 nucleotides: TGCGCCAGCAGCTTCACAGGTGGAGTCTATGGCTACACCTTC.

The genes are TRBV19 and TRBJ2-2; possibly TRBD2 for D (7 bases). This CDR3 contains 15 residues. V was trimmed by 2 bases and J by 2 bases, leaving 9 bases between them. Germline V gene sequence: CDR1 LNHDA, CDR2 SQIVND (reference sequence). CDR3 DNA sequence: TGTGCCAGTAGTATATCGGGGGGCAACACCGGGGAGCTGTTTTTT. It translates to CASSISGGNTGELFF.

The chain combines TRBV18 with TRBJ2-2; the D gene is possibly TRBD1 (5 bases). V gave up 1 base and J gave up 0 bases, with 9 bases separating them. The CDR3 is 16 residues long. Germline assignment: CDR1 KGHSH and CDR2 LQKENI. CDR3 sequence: CASSPLTGANTGELFF. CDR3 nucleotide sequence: TGTGCCAGCTCACCACTTACAGGCGCGAACACCGGGGAGCTGTTTTTT.

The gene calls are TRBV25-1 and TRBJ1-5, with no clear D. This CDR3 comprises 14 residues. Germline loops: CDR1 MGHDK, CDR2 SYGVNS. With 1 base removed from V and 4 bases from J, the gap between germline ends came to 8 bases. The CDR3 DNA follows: TGTGCCAGCAGTGAATGGGCAGTAAATCAGCCCCAGCATTTT. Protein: CASSEWAVNQPQHF.

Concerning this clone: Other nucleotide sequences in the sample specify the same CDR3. The DNA of the CDR3 is TGCGCCAGCAGCTTGGGACTAGCGGGATACAATGAGCAGTTCTTC. Protein sequence: CASSLGLAGYNEQFF. The V and J genes are TRBV5-1 and TRBJ2-1; 11 nucleotides line up with TRBD2. V was clipped by 0 bases and J by 4 bases; unmatched bases: 0. The CDR3 has 15 amino acids. Germline-derived CDR1 and CDR2 are SGHRS and YFSETQ.

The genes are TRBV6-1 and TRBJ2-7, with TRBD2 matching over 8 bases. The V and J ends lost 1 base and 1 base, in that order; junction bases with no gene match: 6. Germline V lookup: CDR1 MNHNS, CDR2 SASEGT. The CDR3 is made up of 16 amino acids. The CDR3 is CASSEDPGLGSYEQYV. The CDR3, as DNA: TGTGCCAGCAGTGAAGATCCGGGACTAGGGTCCTACGAGCAGTACGTC.

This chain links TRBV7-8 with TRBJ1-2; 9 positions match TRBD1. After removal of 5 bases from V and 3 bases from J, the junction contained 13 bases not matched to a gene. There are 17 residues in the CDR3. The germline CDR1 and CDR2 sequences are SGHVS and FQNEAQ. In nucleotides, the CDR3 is TGTGCCAGCAGCCAACCACCGGGACAGGGACCGGACTATGGCTACACCTTC. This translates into CASSQPPGQGPDYGYTF.

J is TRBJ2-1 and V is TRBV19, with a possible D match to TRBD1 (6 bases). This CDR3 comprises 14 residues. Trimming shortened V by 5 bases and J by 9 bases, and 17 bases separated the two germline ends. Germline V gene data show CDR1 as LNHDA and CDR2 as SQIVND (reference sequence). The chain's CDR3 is CASSVPGQVTEQFF. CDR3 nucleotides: TGTGCCAGTAGTGTACCGGGACAAGTCACTGAGCAGTTCTTC.

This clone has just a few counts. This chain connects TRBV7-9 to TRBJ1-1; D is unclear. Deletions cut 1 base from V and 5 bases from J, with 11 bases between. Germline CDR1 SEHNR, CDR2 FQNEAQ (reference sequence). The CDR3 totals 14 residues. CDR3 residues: CASSLVLVGTEAFF. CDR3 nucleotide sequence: TGTGCCAGCAGCTTAGTACTAGTGGGAACTGAAGCTTTCTTT.

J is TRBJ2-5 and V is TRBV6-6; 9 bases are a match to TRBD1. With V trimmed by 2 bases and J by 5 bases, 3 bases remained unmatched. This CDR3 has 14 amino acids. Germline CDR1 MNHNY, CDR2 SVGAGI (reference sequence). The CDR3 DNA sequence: TGTGCCAGCAGTTACCCGACAGGGGGGGAGACCCAGTACTTC. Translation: CASSYPTGGETQYF.

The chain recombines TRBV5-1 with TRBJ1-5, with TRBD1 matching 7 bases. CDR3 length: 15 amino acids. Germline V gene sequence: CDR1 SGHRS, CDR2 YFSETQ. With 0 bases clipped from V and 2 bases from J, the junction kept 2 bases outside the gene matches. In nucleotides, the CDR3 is TGCGCCAGCAGCTTGGATACAGGGGGCAATCAGCCCCAGCATTTT. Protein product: CASSLDTGGNQPQHF.

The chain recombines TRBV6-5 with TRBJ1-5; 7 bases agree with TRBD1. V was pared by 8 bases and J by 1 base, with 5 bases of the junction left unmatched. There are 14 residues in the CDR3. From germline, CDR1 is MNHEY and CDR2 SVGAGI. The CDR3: CASGHRGSNQPQHF. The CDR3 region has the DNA TGTGCCAGCGGGCACAGGGGCAGCAATCAGCCCCAGCATTTT.

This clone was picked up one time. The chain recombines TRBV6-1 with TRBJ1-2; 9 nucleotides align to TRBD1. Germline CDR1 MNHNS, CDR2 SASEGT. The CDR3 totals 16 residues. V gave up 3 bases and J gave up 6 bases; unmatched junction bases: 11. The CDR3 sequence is CASSDPNRGRPHGYTF. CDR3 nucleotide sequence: TGTGCCAGCAGTGACCCAAACAGGGGGCGGCCCCATGGCTACACCTTC.

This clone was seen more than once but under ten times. In DNA, the CDR3 is TGTGCCAGCAGTCCACGGGACGCCGGGACAGGGCTCTCCTACGAGCAGTACTTC. Residues: CASSPRDAGTGLSYEQYF. The chain links TRBV6-6 to TRBJ2-7; 9 bases fit TRBD1. J was trimmed by 0 bases and V by 5 bases; bases with no gene match: 14. This CDR3 comprises 18 residues. Germline values: CDR1 MNHNY, CDR2 SVGAGI (reference sequence).